The present TCR beta chain was sequenced within a study of blood T cell repertoires in COVID-19. The wider study: The study drew acute and convalescent COVID-19 samples from the United States, Italy and Spain. Nucleic acid was either cDNA or gDNA, and it came from T cells, B-cell-depleted T cells, or PBMCs.

The V gene end was trimmed by 5 bases and the J gene end by 0 bases; junction bases not matched to a gene: 11. CDR3 length: 20 amino acids. CDR1 is MDHEN and CDR2 is SYDVKM in the germline V gene. Authors' analysis steps: For nucleated cells, counts were estimated from reference gene primer amplification. Here immunoSEQ multiplex PCR was the method, and the copy in TCRdb shows in-frame clones only, minus some. V, J and clone size are those of that table, while D and trimming were read from the DNA. The table has 200,000 or so clones, roughly 84% seen once; the top ten hold about 6.6%. The V call is TRBV28, the J call TRBJ2-1; 15 positions match TRBD2. The receptor's source is a woman in her thirties or forties who had recovered from COVID-19. What was sequenced was peripheral blood. DNA of the CDR3: TGTGCCAGCAGTGGGGGGGGACTAGCGGGAGGTGGTGGCTCCTACAATGAGCAGTTCTTC. It codes for CASSGGGLAGGGGSYNEQFF.